This T cell receptor (beta chain) was obtained from a study of T cell responses to AZD1222 COVID-19 vaccine. Study observations and caveats: Clonal diversity may have been underestimated, and the donors were mostly white British, with more females than males. None of the repertoires were sampled until the peak T cell response had passed.

As for this clone: The antigen remains undetermined.

Using immunoSEQ multiplex PCR, the repertoire was profiled, and TCRdb retains in-frame clones only, with some absent. This sample carries some 150,000 clones, approximately 89% of them seen once, and the ten largest clones take around 1.7%. The sequence was collected from an adult who received the AZD1222 COVID-19 vaccine. The starting material was peripheral blood, obtained 28 days after the second AZD1222 dose.

The CDR3 DNA is TGTGCCAGCAGTCTCGCACCTCCGGGACAGGGGGTTATAAACTATGGCTACACCTTC. It is translated as CASSLAPPGQGVINYGYTF. The chain uses TRBV27 and TRBJ1-2, with 11 bases matching TRBD1. The CDR3 is 19 amino acids. The junction had 16 bases not matched to a gene; V was cut back by 5 bases and J by 2 bases. Germline V gene sequence: CDR1 MNHEY, CDR2 SMNVEV (reference sequence).